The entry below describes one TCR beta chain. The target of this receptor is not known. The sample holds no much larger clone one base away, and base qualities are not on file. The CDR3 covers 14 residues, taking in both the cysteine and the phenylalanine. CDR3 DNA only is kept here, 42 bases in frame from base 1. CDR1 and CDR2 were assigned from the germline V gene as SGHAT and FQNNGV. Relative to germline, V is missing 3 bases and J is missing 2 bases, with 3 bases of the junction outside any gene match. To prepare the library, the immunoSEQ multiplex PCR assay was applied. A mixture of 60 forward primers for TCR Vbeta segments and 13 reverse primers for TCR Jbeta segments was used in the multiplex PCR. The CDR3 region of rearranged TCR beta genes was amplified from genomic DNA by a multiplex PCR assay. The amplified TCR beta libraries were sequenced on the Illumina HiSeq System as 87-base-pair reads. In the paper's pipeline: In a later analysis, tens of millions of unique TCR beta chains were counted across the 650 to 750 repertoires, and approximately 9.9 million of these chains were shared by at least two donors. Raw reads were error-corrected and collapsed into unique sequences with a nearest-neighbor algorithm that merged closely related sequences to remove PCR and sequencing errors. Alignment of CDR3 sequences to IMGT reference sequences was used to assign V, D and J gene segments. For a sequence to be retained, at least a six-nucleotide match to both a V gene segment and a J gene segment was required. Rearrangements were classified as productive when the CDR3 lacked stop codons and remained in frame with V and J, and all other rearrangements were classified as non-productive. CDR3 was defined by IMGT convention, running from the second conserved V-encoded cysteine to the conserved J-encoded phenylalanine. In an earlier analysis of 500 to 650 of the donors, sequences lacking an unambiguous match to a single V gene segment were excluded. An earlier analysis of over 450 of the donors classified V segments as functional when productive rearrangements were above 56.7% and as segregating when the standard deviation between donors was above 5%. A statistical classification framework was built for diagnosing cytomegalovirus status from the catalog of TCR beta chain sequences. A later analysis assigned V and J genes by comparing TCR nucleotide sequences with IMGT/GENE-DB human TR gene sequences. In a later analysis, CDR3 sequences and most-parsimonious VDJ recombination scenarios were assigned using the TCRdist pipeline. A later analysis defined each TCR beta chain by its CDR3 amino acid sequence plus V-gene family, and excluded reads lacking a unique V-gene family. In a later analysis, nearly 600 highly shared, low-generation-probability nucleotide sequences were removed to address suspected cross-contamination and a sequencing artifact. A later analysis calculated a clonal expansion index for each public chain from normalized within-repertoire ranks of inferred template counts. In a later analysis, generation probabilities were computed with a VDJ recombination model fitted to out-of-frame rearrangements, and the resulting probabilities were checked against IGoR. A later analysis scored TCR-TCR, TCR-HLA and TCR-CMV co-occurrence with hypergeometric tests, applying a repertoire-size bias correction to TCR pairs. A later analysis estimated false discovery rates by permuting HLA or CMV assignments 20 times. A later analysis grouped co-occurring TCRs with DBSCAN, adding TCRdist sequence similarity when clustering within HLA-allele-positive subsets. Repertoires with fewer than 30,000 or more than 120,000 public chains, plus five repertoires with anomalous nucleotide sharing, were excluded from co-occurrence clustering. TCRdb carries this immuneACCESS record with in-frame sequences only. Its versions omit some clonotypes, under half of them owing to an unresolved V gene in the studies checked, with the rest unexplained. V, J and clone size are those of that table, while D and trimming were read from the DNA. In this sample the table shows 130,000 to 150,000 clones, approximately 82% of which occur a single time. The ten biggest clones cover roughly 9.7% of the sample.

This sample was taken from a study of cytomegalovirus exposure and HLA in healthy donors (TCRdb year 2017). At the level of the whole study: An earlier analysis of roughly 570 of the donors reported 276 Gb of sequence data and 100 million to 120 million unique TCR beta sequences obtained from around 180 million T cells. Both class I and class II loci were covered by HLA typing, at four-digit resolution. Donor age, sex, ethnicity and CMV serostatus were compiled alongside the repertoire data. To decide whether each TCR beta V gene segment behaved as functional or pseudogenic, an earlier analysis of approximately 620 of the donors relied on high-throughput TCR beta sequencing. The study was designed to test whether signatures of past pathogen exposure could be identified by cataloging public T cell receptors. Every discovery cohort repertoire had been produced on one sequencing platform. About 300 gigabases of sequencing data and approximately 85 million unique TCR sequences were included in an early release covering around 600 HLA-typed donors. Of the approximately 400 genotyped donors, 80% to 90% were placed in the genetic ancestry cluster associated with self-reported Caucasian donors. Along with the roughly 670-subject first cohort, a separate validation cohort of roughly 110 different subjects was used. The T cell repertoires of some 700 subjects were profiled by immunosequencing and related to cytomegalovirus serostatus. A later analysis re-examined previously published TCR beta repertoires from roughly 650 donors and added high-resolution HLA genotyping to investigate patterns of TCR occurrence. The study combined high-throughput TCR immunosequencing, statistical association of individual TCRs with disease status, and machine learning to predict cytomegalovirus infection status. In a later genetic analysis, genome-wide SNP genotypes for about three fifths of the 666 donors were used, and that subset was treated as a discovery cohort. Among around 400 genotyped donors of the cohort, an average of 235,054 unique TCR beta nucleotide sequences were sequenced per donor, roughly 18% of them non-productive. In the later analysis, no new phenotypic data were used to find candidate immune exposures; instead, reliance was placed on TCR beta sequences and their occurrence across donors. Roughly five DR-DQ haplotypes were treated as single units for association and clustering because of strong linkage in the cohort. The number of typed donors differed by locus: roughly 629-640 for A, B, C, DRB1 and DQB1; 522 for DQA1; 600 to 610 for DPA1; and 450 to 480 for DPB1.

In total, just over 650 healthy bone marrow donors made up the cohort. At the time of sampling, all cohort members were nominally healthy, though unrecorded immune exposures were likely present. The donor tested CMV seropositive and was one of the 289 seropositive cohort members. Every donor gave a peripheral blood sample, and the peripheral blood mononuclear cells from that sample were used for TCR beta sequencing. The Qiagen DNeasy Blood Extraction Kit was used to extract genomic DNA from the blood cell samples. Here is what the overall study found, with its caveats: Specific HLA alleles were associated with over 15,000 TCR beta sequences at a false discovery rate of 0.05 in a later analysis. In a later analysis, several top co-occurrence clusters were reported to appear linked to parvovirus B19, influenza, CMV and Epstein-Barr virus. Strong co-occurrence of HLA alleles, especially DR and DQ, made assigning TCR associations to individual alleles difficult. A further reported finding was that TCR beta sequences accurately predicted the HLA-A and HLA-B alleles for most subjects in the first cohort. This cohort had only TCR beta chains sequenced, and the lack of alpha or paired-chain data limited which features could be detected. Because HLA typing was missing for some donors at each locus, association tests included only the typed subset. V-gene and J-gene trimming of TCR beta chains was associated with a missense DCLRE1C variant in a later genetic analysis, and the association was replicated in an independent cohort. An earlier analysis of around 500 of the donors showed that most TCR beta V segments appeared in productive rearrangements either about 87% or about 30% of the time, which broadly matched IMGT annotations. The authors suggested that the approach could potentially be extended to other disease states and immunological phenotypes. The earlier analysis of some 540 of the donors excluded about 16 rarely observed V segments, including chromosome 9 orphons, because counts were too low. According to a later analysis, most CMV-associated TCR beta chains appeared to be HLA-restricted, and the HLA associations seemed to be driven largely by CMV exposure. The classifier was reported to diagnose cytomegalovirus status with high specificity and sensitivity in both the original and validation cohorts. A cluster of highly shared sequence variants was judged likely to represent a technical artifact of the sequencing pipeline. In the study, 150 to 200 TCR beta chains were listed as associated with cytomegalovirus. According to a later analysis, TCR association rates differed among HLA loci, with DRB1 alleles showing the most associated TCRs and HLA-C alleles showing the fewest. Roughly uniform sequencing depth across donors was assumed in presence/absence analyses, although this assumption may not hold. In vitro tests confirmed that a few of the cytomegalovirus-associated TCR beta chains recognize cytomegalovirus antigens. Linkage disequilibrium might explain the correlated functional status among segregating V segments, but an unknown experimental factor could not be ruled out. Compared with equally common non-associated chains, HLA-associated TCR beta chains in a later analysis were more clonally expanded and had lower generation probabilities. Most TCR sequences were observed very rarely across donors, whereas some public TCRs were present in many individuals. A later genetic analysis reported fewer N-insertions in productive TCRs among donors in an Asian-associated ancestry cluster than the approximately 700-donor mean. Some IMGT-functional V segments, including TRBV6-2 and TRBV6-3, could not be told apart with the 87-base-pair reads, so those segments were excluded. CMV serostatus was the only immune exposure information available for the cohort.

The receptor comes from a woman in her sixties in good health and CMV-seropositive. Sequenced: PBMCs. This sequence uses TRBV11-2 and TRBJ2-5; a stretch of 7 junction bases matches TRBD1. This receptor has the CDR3 CASSFRGRQETQYF. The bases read TGTGCCAGCAGCTTCAGGGGGAGACAAGAGACCCAGTACTTC.